This paragraph covers one T cell receptor (beta chain) sequence. No antigen is known for it. The data are from a study of cytomegalovirus exposure and HLA in healthy donors. This CDR3 spans 18 amino acids. V dropped 5 bases and J dropped 2; count of bases not matched to a gene: 12. Looked up from germline, CDR1 is SEHNR and CDR2 is FQNEAQ (reference sequence). Findings and caveats of the study: Later on, an analysis found that several of the most significant clusters appeared to be linked to common viral pathogens, which included parvovirus B19. A few CMV-associated chains proved CMV antigen-specific in vitro.

PCR employed 60 Vbeta and 13 Jbeta primers. Produced via immunoSEQ multiplex PCR; TCRdb's table is partial and in-frame only. The table shows 80,000 to 95,000 clones, with roughly 63% occurring only once. J is TRBJ2-1 and V is TRBV7-9, with 10 bases that match TRBD2. Material for sequencing was PBMCs. The origin of this receptor is a woman in her 30s in good health and CMV-seronegative. The CDR3 DNA follows: TGTGCCAGCAGCCGACATCCTATTAGCGGGAGGACCTACAATGAGCAGTTCTTC. Amino acids: CASSRHPISGRTYNEQFF.